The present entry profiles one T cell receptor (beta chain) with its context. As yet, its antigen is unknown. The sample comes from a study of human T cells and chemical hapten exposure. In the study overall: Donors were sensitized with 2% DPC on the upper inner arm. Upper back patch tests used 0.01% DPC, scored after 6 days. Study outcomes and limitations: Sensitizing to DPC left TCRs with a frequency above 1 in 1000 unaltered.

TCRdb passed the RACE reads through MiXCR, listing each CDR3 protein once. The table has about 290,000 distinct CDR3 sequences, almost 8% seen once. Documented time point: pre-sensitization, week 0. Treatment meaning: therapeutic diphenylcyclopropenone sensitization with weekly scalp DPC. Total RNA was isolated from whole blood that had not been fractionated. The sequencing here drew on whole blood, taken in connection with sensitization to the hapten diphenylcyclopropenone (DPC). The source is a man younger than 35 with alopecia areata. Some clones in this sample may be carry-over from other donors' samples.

This CDR3 reads CASRTSATANTGELFF. The CDR3 coding sequence is TGTGCCAGCCGAACTAGCGCTACCGCGAACACCGGGGAGCTGTTTTTT. This rearrangement joins TRBV6-2 or TRBV6-3 to TRBJ2-2, with TRBD2 matching 7 bases. V lost 8 bases and J lost 0; bases outside the gene matches: 9. CDR3 length: 16 amino acids. Germline assignment: CDR1 MNHEY and CDR2 SVGEGT.